What follows are 27 T cell receptor beta chains derived from one specimen sequenced in a study of beta chain features in type 1 diabetes. Isolated RNA was reverse transcribed in full, so expressed TCRB transcripts were sequenced. Profiled with immunoSEQ multiplex PCR; TCRdb holds only in-frame clones, not every one. The repertoire consists of under 450,000 clones, with about 15% occurring once and the leading ten covering under 0.02%. Sequenced material: naive CD4+ T cells from blood. The receptors were sampled from a young woman in good health.

This clone was observed a handful of times. The chain links TRBV18 to TRBJ2-7; TRBD2 agrees at 7 bases. CDR3 length: 16 residues. The germline V gene has CDR1 KGHSH and CDR2 LQKENI. The trim removed 6 bases at V and 6 bases at J, leaving 17 bases unmatched. This CDR3 is CASSILGAGDSGEQYF. The CDR3, as DNA: TGTGCCAGCTCCATACTAGGTGCGGGAGATAGTGGCGAGCAGTACTTC.

The genes are TRBV4-1 and TRBJ2-3; possible D gene TRBD1, 6 bases. Germline V gives CDR1 MGHRA, CDR2 YSYEKL. The CDR3 spans 13 residues. V lost 4 bases and J 6 bases, leaving 11 bases between the germline ends. The CDR3 sequence is CASSLLRGDTQYF. The CDR3 region has the DNA TGCGCCAGCAGCCTACTTAGGGGGGATACGCAGTATTTT.

The chain has TRBV6-6 and TRBJ2-7; the D gene is possibly TRBD2 (5 bases). Trimming left V 5 bases short and J 0 bases short, with 11 bases between. Germline CDR1 is MNHNY and CDR2 is SVGAGI (reference sequence). This CDR3 comprises 14 residues. The CDR3 DNA sequence: TGTGCCAGCAGTCCCATGAGGGTCTCCTACGAGCAGTACTTC. Amino acids: CASSPMRVSYEQYF.

This clone was observed a handful of times. The chain carries TRBV7-9 and TRBJ2-3; D might be TRBD2 (5 bases). Trimming shortened V by 7 bases and J by 1 base, and 15 bases separated the two germline ends. Germline values: CDR1 SEHNR, CDR2 FQNEAQ (reference sequence). The CDR3 is 15 residues long. CDR3 coding DNA: TGTGCCAGCAAGACCTCCCGGGGAGGCACAGATACGCAGTATTTT. As protein: CASKTSRGGTDTQYF.

This chain uses TRBV14 with TRBJ2-1, with 7 bases fitting TRBD2. The V gene's germline CDR1 is SGHDN and CDR2 FVKESK. This CDR3 region has 14 residues. Unmatched junction bases numbered 7, after V lost 2 bases and J lost 9 bases. Written as DNA, the CDR3 is TGTGCCAGCAGCCAAAGAGGGAGGGACCGTGAGCAGTTCTTC. It encodes CASSQRGRDREQFF.

The V and J genes are TRBV23-1 and TRBJ2-2; tentative D call: TRBD2 (6 bases). TRBV23-1 is an ORF, with its function uncertain. There are 16 residues in the CDR3. Trimming took off 2 bases at V and 3 bases at J, with 13 bases between the two ends. This chain's CDR3 is CASSQGDFTHTGELFF. The CDR3 coding sequence is TGCGCCAGCAGTCAAGGGGACTTCACCCACACCGGGGAGCTGTTTTTT.

The chain links TRBV30 to TRBJ2-1; 7 bases align to TRBD2. Losses at the gene ends were 4 bases for V and 4 bases for J; bases not matched to a gene: 10. Germline V gene sequence: CDR1 GTSNPN, CDR2 SVGIG (reference sequence). The CDR3 extends over 15 amino acids. DNA for the CDR3: TGTGCCTGGACGGAAGCCCTAGCGGTATACAATGAGCAGTTCTTC. Protein sequence: CAWTEALAVYNEQFF.

This clone was detected only a few times. The chain recombines TRBV7-3 with TRBJ1-2; 7 bases fit TRBD1. The CDR3 has 15 amino acids. CDR1 is SGHTA, CDR2 FQGTGA, per germline. J was trimmed by 0 bases and V by 0 bases; bases with no gene match: 1. CDR3 DNA: TGTGCCAGCAGCTTAACCGGGACAGCTAACTATGGCTACACCTTC. Translated, it gives CASSLTGTANYGYTF. The variable domain in full, completed from reference TRBV7-3 and TRBJ1-2, reads GAGVSQTPSNKVTEKGKYVELRCDPISGHTALYWYRQSLGQGPEFLIYFQGTGAADDSGLPNDRFFAVRPEGSVSTLKIQRTERGDSAVYLCASSLTGTANYGYTFGSGTRLTVV.

This clone has a handful of counts. CDR3: CAWSVRNPGGPYEQYF. The CDR3 DNA sequence: TGTGCCTGGAGTGTAAGGAACCCGGGAGGGCCCTACGAGCAGTACTTC. The chain joins TRBV30 to TRBJ2-7; TRBD2 agrees at 8 bases. The CDR3 is 16 residues long. CDR1 and CDR2 (germline): GTSNPN, SVGIG (reference sequence). The V segment lost 0 bases and the J segment 2 bases; nucleotides outside the gene matches: 9.

This clone has just a few counts. CDR3 region: CASSEDTAYEQYF. CDR3 sequence (DNA): TGTGCCAGCAGCGAGGACACTGCCTACGAGCAGTACTTC. The V and J genes are TRBV2 and TRBJ2-7; D might be TRBD1 (5 bases). V lost 6 bases to trimming and J lost 2 bases, with 11 bases between them. Germline V lookup: CDR1 SNHLY, CDR2 FYNNEI. This CDR3 contains 13 residues.

The DNA for the CDR3 is TGCAGCGGTACCGGGACAATCGACACCGGGGAGCTGTTTTTT. The encoded protein is CSGTGTIDTGELFF. The V gene is TRBV29-1, the J gene TRBJ2-2, with D possibly matching TRBD1 (6 bases). The CDR3 loop spans 14 amino acids. CDR1 and CDR2 (germline): SQVTM, ANQGSEA. V was shortened by 7 bases and J by 3 bases, with 15 bases between the two germline ends.

This clone was picked up a small number of times. This chain connects TRBV29-1 to TRBJ2-5; a possible D gene is TRBD2 (5 bases). Trimming pared 6 bases from V and 1 base from J, leaving 15 bases between. The CDR3 has 14 amino acids. Germline CDR1 SQVTM, CDR2 ANQGSEA. The CDR3 sequence is CSVRATNRQETQYF. CDR3 bases: TGCAGCGTCCGAGCGACTAACCGCCAAGAGACCCAGTACTTC.

This chain links TRBV28 with TRBJ1-2; the D gene is possibly TRBD1 (5 bases). V was trimmed by 2 bases and J by 0 bases, leaving 7 bases between them. Looked up from germline, CDR1 is MDHEN and CDR2 is SYDVKM. CDR3 length equals 14 residues. CDR3 nucleotide sequence: TGTGCCAGCAGTTTAGGGGGGGCTAACTATGGCTACACCTTC. Translation gives CASSLGGANYGYTF.

This chain connects TRBV2 to TRBJ2-7; possible D gene TRBD1, 6 bases. Trimming removed 6 bases at V and 0 bases at J, with 15 bases between. CDR3 length: 15 amino acids. The V gene's germline CDR1 is SNHLY and CDR2 FYNNEI. The CDR3 reads CASREQGPSSYEQYF. The CDR3 nucleotides read TGTGCCAGCAGGGAACAGGGCCCCAGCTCCTACGAGCAGTACTTC.

This clone occurred a few times. V and J are TRBV30 and TRBJ2-2, with 8 nucleotides matching TRBD2. J lost 1 base, V lost 3 bases, and 7 bases had no gene match. Per germline, CDR1 GTSNPN and CDR2 SVGIG (reference sequence). The CDR3 is 16 amino acids. CDR3 region: CAWRKTSEENTGELFF. The CDR3 bases are TGTGCCTGGAGGAAGACTAGCGAGGAGAACACCGGGGAGCTGTTTTTT.

This clone came up a few times. CDR3 coding DNA: TGCAGCGTCGTAACCGGGACTAGCGGGAGATCAGAGACCCAGTACTTC. Translation gives CSVVTGTSGRSETQYF. This chain uses TRBV29-1 with TRBJ2-5, with TRBD2 identical over 14 bases. Germline values: CDR1 SQVTM, CDR2 ANQGSEA. CDR3 length: 16 residues. V dropped 6 bases and J dropped 4; count of bases not matched to a gene: 10.

In its sample, this clone was seen a few times. The genes are TRBV5-1 and TRBJ2-7, with 7 bases matching TRBD1. CDR3 length: 15 amino acids. CDR1 and CDR2 (germline): SGHRS, YFSETQ. Trimming cost V 4 bases and J 5 bases; bases outside gene matches: 12. The chain's CDR3 is CASSRTLTGPHEQYF. CDR3 DNA: TGCGCCAGCAGCCGAACCCTGACAGGGCCCCACGAGCAGTACTTC. The whole variable domain, remainder taken from reference TRBV5-1 and TRBJ2-7, is KAGVTQTPRYLIKTRGQQVTLSCSPISGHRSVSWYQQTPGQGLQFLFEYFSETQRNKGNFPGRFSGRQFSNSRSEMNVSTLELGDSALYLCASSRTLTGPHEQYFGPGTRLTVT.

The sample holds a few counts of this clone. CDR3 DNA sequence: TGTGCCAGCACTAGCCATTCCGAGCAGTACTTC. Encoded protein: CASTSHSEQYF. The chain has TRBV2 and TRBJ2-7; D is perhaps TRBD2 (5 bases). The CDR3 covers 11 residues. Looked up from germline, CDR1 is SNHLY and CDR2 is FYNNEI. The V end lost 7 bases, the J end lost 6 bases, and 10 bases lay between the germline ends.

Only a few counts were recorded for this clone. The chain joins TRBV7-2 to TRBJ2-2, with 11 bases aligning to TRBD2. This CDR3 is 16 amino acids long. Per germline, CDR1 SGHTA and CDR2 FQGNSA. J was trimmed by 6 bases and V by 4 bases; bases with no gene match: 7. The CDR3 DNA reads TGTGCCAGCAGCTGGGTAGCGGGAGGGCCGTCCGGGGAGCTGTTTTTT. Its translation is CASSWVAGGPSGELFF. Complete variable domain (other parts from reference TRBV7-2 and TRBJ2-2): GAGVSQSPSNKVTEKGKDVELRCDPISGHTALYWYRQSLGQGLEFLIYFQGNSAPDKSGLPSDRFSAERTGGSVSTLTIQRTQQEDSAVYLCASSWVAGGPSGELFFGEGSRLTVL.

The table lists this clone with a few counts. The chain has TRBV28 and TRBJ2-1; 9 positions agree with TRBD2. This CDR3 contains 16 residues. The germline V gene encodes CDR1 MDHEN and CDR2 SYDVKM. The trim removed 5 bases at V and 11 bases at J, leaving 16 bases unmatched. In DNA form, the CDR3 reads TGTGCCAGCAGTGCCTTTAGCGGGAGTAACCACGTCCAGCAGTTCTTC. Residues: CASSAFSGSNHVQQFF.

Only a few counts were recorded for this clone. This rearrangement joins TRBV5-1 to TRBJ1-1, with 9 bases fitting TRBD1. The trim removed 1 base at V and 3 bases at J, leaving 7 bases unmatched. CDR1 and CDR2 from the germline V gene are SGHRS and YFSETQ. This CDR3 comprises 16 residues. The CDR3 reads CASSLLTGGRDTEAFF. The CDR3 DNA is TGCGCCAGCAGCTTGTTAACAGGGGGCCGGGACACTGAAGCTTTCTTT.

This sequence joins TRBV14 and TRBJ2-7, with D tentatively TRBD1 (5 bases). The CDR3 extends over 13 amino acids. The germline V gene encodes CDR1 SGHDN and CDR2 FVKESK. The V end lost 4 bases, the J end lost 2 bases, and 9 bases lay between the germline ends. The CDR3, as DNA: TGTGCCAGCAGCCGCAGGGTAACCTACGAGCAGTACTTC. Encoded protein: CASSRRVTYEQYF.

The gene calls are TRBV28 and TRBJ2-1, with 12 nucleotides matching TRBD2. CDR1 MDHEN and CDR2 SYDVKM come from the germline V gene. The ends lost 5 bases at V and 7 bases at J; junction bases unmatched: 6. The CDR3 spans 15 residues. This chain's CDR3 is CASSGSSGRVNEQFF. In DNA form, the CDR3 reads TGTGCCAGCAGTGGCTCTAGCGGGAGGGTAAATGAGCAGTTCTTC.

The rearrangement uses TRBV28 and TRBJ2-1, with TRBD2 matching 14 bases. The germline CDR1 and CDR2 sequences are MDHEN and SYDVKM. V shed 5 bases, J shed 7 bases, and the junction held 7 bases outside the gene matches. This CDR3 spans 16 amino acids. For the CDR3, the DNA is TGTGCCAGCAGTCTCAGACTAGCGGGGGGGATGAATGAGCAGTTCTTC. It is translated as CASSLRLAGGMNEQFF.

This clone occurred a few times. The chain has TRBV4-2 and TRBJ2-1; D may be TRBD2 (5 bases). CDR1 is LGHNA and CDR2 is YNFKEQ in the germline V gene. The CDR3 is 15 amino acids. Trimming took off 6 bases at V and 0 bases at J, with 12 bases between the two ends. The CDR3 DNA reads as TGTGCCAGCAGTCCCGAAGGGAGCTCCTACAATGAGCAGTTCTTC. This encodes CASSPEGSSYNEQFF.

This clone has more than one count but fewer than ten. This chain joins TRBV19 and TRBJ2-3; a weak D match, TRBD2 (5 bases). The CDR3 length is 15 residues. Germline assignment: CDR1 LNHDA and CDR2 SQIVND (reference sequence). V lost 3 bases, J lost 1 base, and 11 bases lay in between. CDR3 coding DNA: TGTGCCAGTAGTATTAAAGGACTTGGCACAGATACGCAGTATTTT. It encodes CASSIKGLGTDTQYF.

This clone was observed a handful of times. The CDR3 here is CASMGDRGRYNEQFF. In nucleotides, the CDR3 is TGTGCCAGCATGGGGGACAGGGGCCGATACAATGAGCAGTTCTTC. This chain connects TRBV7-2 to TRBJ2-1; 10 bases line up with TRBD1. This CDR3 spans 15 amino acids. The germline V gene has CDR1 SGHTA and CDR2 FQGNSA. The trim removed 7 bases at V and 4 bases at J, leaving 7 bases unmatched. The full variable domain, completed using reference TRBV7-2 and TRBJ2-1, is GAGVSQSPSNKVTEKGKDVELRCDPISGHTALYWYRQSLGQGLEFLIYFQGNSAPDKSGLPSDRFSAERTGGSVSTLTIQRTQQEDSAVYLCASMGDRGRYNEQFFGPGTRLTVL.